This entry lists 19 T cell receptor beta chains sequenced from one sample in a study of cytomegalovirus exposure and HLA in healthy donors. Both 60 Vbeta primers and 13 Jbeta primers went into the PCR. Assay: immunoSEQ multiplex PCR; the TCRdb copy retains only in-frame clones and omits some. The table has 95,000 to 100,000 clones, roughly 82% seen once; the top ten hold 7% to 9%. Sample: PBMCs. The receptors here all came from a human donor in good health.

The CDR3 region has the DNA TGCGCCAGCAGCCAAGATGGGGCAGGCGACTATGGCTACACCTTC. This sequence encodes CASSQDGAGDYGYTF. The chain combines TRBV4-3 with TRBJ1-2; TRBD1 might be the D (5 bases). This CDR3 is built from 15 residues. V lost 0 bases and J 3 bases, leaving 11 bases between the germline ends. Germline CDR1 reads LGHNA; CDR2 reads YSLEER.

The chain carries TRBV7-2 and TRBJ2-2; TRBD2 is a possible D gene (6 bases). CDR3 length equals 14 residues. Germline V lookup: CDR1 SGHTA, CDR2 FQGNSA. Trimming stripped 5 bases from V and 4 bases from J, with 11 bases between. CDR3 sequence (DNA): TGTGCCAGCAGCAGGCTAGCGAGCACCGGGGAGCTGTTTTTT. It specifies CASSRLASTGELFF.

The J gene is TRBJ1-1, the V gene TRBV6-1, with TRBD1 identical over 8 bases. The germline CDR1 and CDR2 sequences are MNHNS and SASEGT. V shed 3 bases, J shed 0 bases, and the junction held 3 bases outside the gene matches. CDR3 length: 15 residues. CDR3 DNA sequence: TGTGCCAGCAGTGACAGGGGGCGGGTGAACACTGAAGCTTTCTTT. It yields the protein CASSDRGRVNTEAFF.

The gene calls are TRBV4-2 and TRBJ2-2; TRBD1 agrees at 11 bases. Germline CDR1 LGHNA, CDR2 YNFKEQ. There are 16 residues in the CDR3. The V and J ends lost 4 bases and 7 bases, in that order; junction bases with no gene match: 8. The CDR3 protein is CASSRMDRGHDGELFF. CDR3 bases: TGTGCCAGCAGCCGAATGGACAGGGGGCATGACGGGGAGCTGTTTTTT.

The V and J genes are TRBV19 and TRBJ2-5, with TRBD1 matching over 8 bases. Germline assignment: CDR1 LNHDA and CDR2 SQIVND (reference sequence). J lost 5 bases, V lost 5 bases, and 10 bases had no gene match. The CDR3 sequence is 15 residues long. Here the CDR3 reads CASSVNRGSMETQYF. The CDR3 DNA reads TGTGCCAGTAGTGTCAACAGGGGGAGTATGGAGACCCAGTACTTC. The whole variable domain, remainder taken from reference TRBV19 and TRBJ2-5, is DGGITQSPKYLFRKEGQNVTLSCEQNLNHDAMYWYRQDPGQGLRLIYYSQIVNDFQKGDIAEGYSVSREKKESFPLTVTSAQKNPTAFYLCASSVNRGSMETQYFGPGTRLLVL.

The chain combines TRBV5-1 with TRBJ2-1; 14 bases are a match to TRBD2. V dropped 2 bases and J dropped 3; count of bases not matched to a gene: 16. CDR3 length equals 21 residues. CDR1 is SGHRS and CDR2 is YFSETQ in the germline V gene. The CDR3 loop is CASSFLPTSGGALTSYNEQFF. The DNA for the CDR3 is TGCGCCAGCAGCTTCCTACCGACTAGCGGGGGGGCCCTTACAAGCTACAATGAGCAGTTCTTC.

The chain is built from TRBV5-8 and TRBJ2-3; TRBD1 is a possible D gene (6 bases). This CDR3 region has 17 residues. Trimming cost V 2 bases and J 2 bases, with 18 bases left between them. In germline, CDR1 is SGHTS, CDR2 YDEGEE. CDR3 sequence: CASSFGQRTPDTDTQYF. The DNA of the CDR3 is TGTGCCAGCAGCTTCGGACAGAGGACCCCCGACACAGATACGCAGTATTTT.

The rearrangement links TRBV18 to TRBJ1-1; TRBD1 might be the D (5 bases). The V and J ends lost 8 bases and 1 base respectively, with 14 bases between them. CDR1 and CDR2 from the germline V gene are KGHSH and LQKENI. The CDR3 extends over 14 amino acids. The CDR3 spells CASRGRQGNTEAFF. CDR3 in DNA: TGTGCCAGCCGGGGGAGGCAGGGGAACACTGAAGCTTTCTTT.

As concerns this clone: One junction end disagrees with the germline gene, perhaps due to a read error. This rearrangement joins TRBV6-6 to TRBJ1-3; D ambiguous. This CDR3 contains 15 residues. The germline V gene encodes CDR1 MNHNY and CDR2 SVGAGI (reference sequence). The CDR3 loop reads CASSYRGEAGNTIYF. CDR3 bases: TGTGCCAGTAGTTACCGGGGAGAGGCGGGAAACACCATATATTTT.

The V call is TRBV2, the J call TRBJ1-1; D is unclear. Germline V gives CDR1 SNHLY, CDR2 FYNNEI. Trimming stripped 1 base from V and 2 bases from J, with 11 bases between. This CDR3 comprises 15 residues. CDR3 region: CASSEGAVINTEAFF. CDR3 DNA sequence: TGTGCCAGCAGTGAAGGGGCAGTTATTAACACTGAAGCTTTCTTT.

The gene calls are TRBV18 and TRBJ2-4; TRBD2 is a possible D gene (5 bases). Germline V gene lookup returns CDR1 KGHSH and CDR2 LQKENI. V lost 3 bases and J lost 4, with 16 bases in between. The CDR3 length is 16 residues. The CDR3 nucleotides are TGTGCCAGCTCACCGGGCCCAGCGCCGGGGAAAAACATTCAGTACTTC. Translation gives CASSPGPAPGKNIQYF.

V and J are TRBV6-1 and TRBJ2-2; 12 positions match TRBD2. Per the germline V gene, CDR1 is MNHNS and CDR2 is SASEGT. Trimming removed 4 bases from V and 6 bases from J; junction bases left unmatched: 3. The length of the CDR3 is 15 residues. As DNA, the CDR3 is TGTGCCAGCAGTGGGCTAGCGGGGGGGGCCGGGGAGCTGTTTTTT. It encodes CASSGLAGGAGELFF.

V is TRBV29-1 and J is TRBJ2-1, with 16 bases aligning to TRBD2. Per germline, CDR1 SQVTM and CDR2 ANQGSEA. The length of the CDR3 is 16 residues. Trimming cost V 4 bases and J 5 bases; bases outside gene matches: 5. CDR3 amino acids: CSVGGLAGGINNEQFF. In DNA, the CDR3 is TGCAGCGTTGGGGGACTAGCGGGGGGGATCAACAATGAGCAGTTCTTC.

This chain links TRBV18 with TRBJ2-7; 9 nucleotides match TRBD1. The CDR3 spans 14 residues. In germline, CDR1 is KGHSH, CDR2 LQKENI. V dropped 4 bases and J dropped 6; count of bases not matched to a gene: 7. CDR3 residues: CASSQLTGGGEQYF. The CDR3 DNA follows: TGTGCCAGCTCACAATTGACAGGGGGTGGCGAGCAGTACTTC.

The rearrangement joins TRBV29-1 to TRBJ2-2; weak D call: TRBD1 (6 bases). V dropped 7 bases and J dropped 5 bases, with 14 bases sitting between them. Germline CDR1 and CDR2: SQVTM and ANQGSEA. The CDR3 has 13 amino acids. The CDR3 reads CSANRGITGELFF. DNA for the CDR3: TGCAGCGCCAATAGGGGGATTACCGGGGAGCTGTTTTTT.

This clone counts as medium-sized (0.01 to 0.1%). This sequence joins TRBV6-1 and TRBJ1-5, with D possibly TRBD1 on 5 matching bases. The CDR3 totals 15 residues. Trimming removed 3 bases at V and 6 bases at J, with 15 bases between. Germline lookup yields CDR1 MNHNS and CDR2 SASEGT. The CDR3 sequence is CASSDRLGDVQPQHF. CDR3 sequence (DNA): TGTGCCAGCAGTGACAGGTTAGGGGATGTTCAGCCCCAGCATTTT.

The chain has TRBV7-9 and TRBJ1-2; 7 nucleotides align to TRBD1. The CDR3 sequence is 14 residues long. Germline V gene data show CDR1 as SEHNR and CDR2 as FQNEAQ (reference sequence). V trimming: 0 bases; J trimming: 8 bases; junction bases outside the gene matches: 6. The CDR3 coding sequence is TGTGCCAGCAGCTTAGCGTCCACAGGGGCGGGCTACACCTTC. The encoded protein is CASSLASTGAGYTF.

The V and J genes are TRBV5-8 and TRBJ1-2; 7 bases are a match to TRBD1. The trim removed 6 bases at V and 4 bases at J, leaving 9 bases unmatched. Germline V gene data show CDR1 as SGHTS and CDR2 as YDEGEE. This CDR3 spans 14 amino acids. DNA of the CDR3: TGTGCCAGCAAACTACAGGGGTCAAGCTATGGCTACACCTTC. This codes for CASKLQGSSYGYTF.

The chain employs TRBV25-1 and TRBJ2-2; D unclear. Trimming shortened V by 1 base and J by 6 bases, and 6 bases separated the two germline ends. CDR3 size: 13 residues. Germline CDR1 is MGHDK and CDR2 is SYGVNS. The CDR3 reads CASSELISGELFF. CDR3 DNA: TGTGCCAGCAGTGAATTAATATCCGGGGAGCTGTTTTTT.